This T cell receptor beta chain came from a study of T-cell reconstitution after alpha-beta-depleted transplantation in children. Findings of the study overall: Reportedly, only several hundred clones from non-depleted graft cells drove alpha-beta T-cell counts at about two months. Among T cells one year after transplant, newly produced cells accounted for most counts and diversity. Recipient T cells and thymic progenitors that survived gave rise to the high TCRbeta diversity observed at day 60 in some patients.

As to this clonotype: What it binds is not known.

Preparation of the TCRbeta library involved a method that used unique molecular identifiers. TCRdb redid the calling of the PCR reads with MiXCR, one entry per CDR3 protein. Of approximately 650,000 distinct CDR3 sequences in the sample, about an eighth were seen once. Germline-derived CDR1 and CDR2 are MNHEY and SMNVEV (reference sequence). The CDR3 is 13 residues long. V lost 6 bases, J lost 3 bases, and 12 bases lay in between. The sequenced sample was PBMCs, obtained before TCRalphabeta/CD19-depleted stem cell transplant. The V and J genes are TRBV27 and TRBJ2-7; weak D call: TRBD2 (6 bases). The TCR comes from a girl aged 2-10 years with congenital amegakaryocytic thrombocytopenia, due to receive a stem cell transplant. CDR3 loop: CASRGWGDYEQYF. Here the CDR3 DNA reads TGTGCCAGCAGGGGGTGGGGGGACTACGAGCAGTACTTC.